These 20 T cell receptor beta chains share one sample of origin, sequenced in a study of blood T cells in healthy people across ages. For the second PCR, which ran for roughly 7 to 11 cycles, a sample-barcoded 5' primer and a J-beta primer mix were used. Using its own MiXCR run on the 5' RACE reads, TCRdb lists one record per CDR3 protein. The sample has some 1 million distinct CDR3 sequences, 40% to 45% seen once. Source material: blood. The source is a woman aged 55-69 years in good health.

This clonotype has just a few counts. V usage is TRBV6-5 and J usage is TRBJ1-6, with 7 bases that match TRBD1. Germline trimming cut 4 bases from V and 10 bases from J; bases unmatched to any gene: 10. This CDR3 is built from 15 residues. The germline V gene encodes CDR1 MNHEY and CDR2 SVGAGI. The CDR3, as DNA: TGTGCCAGCAGTTTCGGGACAGAAAGGGGCTCACCCCTCCACTTT. It translates to CASSFGTERGSPLHF.

This clonotype has more than one count but fewer than ten. V usage is TRBV20-1 and J usage is TRBJ1-5; D ambiguous. CDR1 DFQATT and CDR2 SNEGSKA come from the germline V gene (reference sequence). The CDR3 spans 14 residues. Trimming took off 5 bases at V and 1 base at J, with 12 bases between the two ends. The CDR3 sequence is CSASSYGSNQPQHF. As DNA, the CDR3 is TGCAGTGCTTCCTCCTACGGGAGCAATCAGCCCCAGCATTTT.

The rearrangement links TRBV3-1 to TRBJ2-3; D unclear. The germline V and J ends were trimmed by 4 bases and 0 bases, with 20 bases remaining between them. CDR1 is LGHDT and CDR2 is YNNKEL in the germline V gene (reference sequence). The CDR3 is 18 amino acids. The CDR3 region is CASSRTLSASHSTDTQYF. CDR3 nucleotides: TGTGCCAGCAGCCGGACCCTTTCAGCCTCTCATAGCACAGATACGCAGTATTTT.

This rearrangement joins TRBV4-1 to TRBJ1-2; 7 bases align to TRBD1. Germline V lookup: CDR1 MGHRA, CDR2 YSYEKL. The CDR3 length is 16 residues. V gave up 2 bases and J gave up 4 bases; unmatched junction bases: 10. The CDR3 region has the DNA TGCGCCAGCAGCCAACCCGGGACAGAGAGTTTCTATGGCTACACCTTC. Its protein is CASSQPGTESFYGYTF.

This sequence joins TRBV2 and TRBJ2-3; D may be TRBD2 (6 bases). The germline V gene encodes CDR1 SNHLY and CDR2 FYNNEI. V was pared by 6 bases and J by 6 bases, with 19 bases between. The CDR3 is 15 amino acids. The CDR3 loop reads CASRVQRVAGDTQYF. Written as DNA, the CDR3 is TGTGCCAGCAGGGTTCAGCGGGTCGCGGGGGATACGCAGTATTTT.

V gene TRBV7-2 combines with J gene TRBJ2-1; D possibly uses TRBD1 or TRBD2 (6 bases each). Germline V gene sequence: CDR1 SGHTA, CDR2 FQGNSA. The CDR3 spans 12 residues. V was cut by 5 bases and J by 9 bases, with 11 bases left in between. This CDR3 is CASSRGVGEQFF. The CDR3 DNA is TGTGCCAGCAGCAGGGGGGTCGGTGAGCAGTTCTTC.

The genes are TRBV12-3 or TRBV12-4 and TRBJ1-1; D unclear. This CDR3 region has 13 residues. V was pared by 3 bases and J by 5 bases, with 10 bases between. CDR3 sequence: CASSFTAMTEAFF. Here the CDR3 DNA reads TGTGCCAGCAGTTTTACAGCCATGACTGAAGCTTTCTTT.

The chain carries TRBV12-3 or TRBV12-4 and TRBJ1-6; 8 bases are a match to TRBD1. Unmatched junction bases numbered 10, after V lost 6 bases and J lost 9 bases. The CDR3 extends over 15 amino acids. The CDR3 is CASRYGQGLSSPLHF. CDR3 DNA sequence: TGTGCCAGCAGATACGGACAGGGCCTGTCTTCACCCCTCCACTTT.

The V and J genes are TRBV7-8 and TRBJ2-1; possibly TRBD2 for D (5 bases). Germline-derived CDR1 and CDR2 are SGHVS and FQNEAQ. Trimming removed 5 bases at V and 8 bases at J, with 19 bases between. The CDR3 consists of 15 residues. CDR3 DNA sequence: TGTGCCAGCAGCCCCCCGGCCCCGGGGTTCGATGAGCAGTTCTTC. Translating gives CASSPPAPGFDEQFF.

The table lists this clonotype with many counts. V gene TRBV20-1 combines with J gene TRBJ2-3; D remains ambiguous. The V gene lost 3 bases and the J gene lost 3 bases, with 7 bases spanning the gap. The CDR3 length is 12 residues. The germline V gene has CDR1 DFQATT and CDR2 SNEGSKA (reference sequence). CDR3 DNA: TGCAGTGCTAGCGAAGGAACAGATACGCAGTATTTT. Its protein product is CSASEGTDTQYF.

This clonotype was counted between two and nine times. The gene calls are TRBV4-2 and TRBJ2-3; 8 bases are a match to TRBD2. With V trimmed by 1 base and J by 3 bases, 3 bases remained unmatched. The CDR3 totals 15 residues. Germline V CDR1 and CDR2: LGHNA, YNFKEQ. This CDR3 is CASSQAGGGTDTQYF. DNA of the CDR3: TGTGCCAGCAGCCAAGCGGGAGGGGGAACAGATACGCAGTATTTT.

There are a few counts of this clonotype. V usage is TRBV4-2 and J usage is TRBJ1-4; a weak D match, TRBD1 (6 bases). Trimming removed 3 bases from V and 0 bases from J, with 14 bases in between. The CDR3 extends over 17 amino acids. Germline CDR1 reads LGHNA; CDR2 reads YNFKEQ. The CDR3 protein is CASSHAQGFTTNEKLFF. CDR3 nucleotide sequence: TGTGCCAGCAGCCACGCTCAGGGGTTTACAACTAATGAAAAACTGTTTTTT.

This chain links TRBV2 with TRBJ1-1; D remains unclear. The V gene lost 9 bases and the J gene lost 1 base, with 9 bases spanning the gap. This CDR3 is built from 12 residues. Per the germline V gene, CDR1 is SNHLY and CDR2 is FYNNEI. The CDR3 protein is CASKQANTEAFF. Here the CDR3 DNA reads TGTGCCAGTAAACAAGCGAACACTGAAGCTTTCTTT.

This clonotype was observed a few times. J is TRBJ2-1 and V is TRBV12-3 or TRBV12-4; possible D gene TRBD2, 5 bases. V gave up 5 bases and J gave up 9 bases, with 17 bases separating them. This CDR3 has 14 amino acids. The CDR3 region is CASSPATRDTEQFF. The CDR3 DNA reads TGTGCCAGCAGTCCCGCAACTCGGGATACTGAGCAGTTCTTC.

The sample holds a few counts of this clonotype. This chain joins TRBV10-3 and TRBJ1-1; unclear D gene. The CDR3 is 13 residues long. Trimming took off 3 bases at V and 1 base at J, with 6 bases between the two ends. The germline CDR1 and CDR2 sequences are ENHRY and SYGVKD. CDR3 residues: CAISDTPNTEAFF. CDR3 sequence (DNA): TGTGCCATCAGTGATACTCCGAACACTGAAGCTTTCTTT.

This clonotype was counted a few times. The V call is TRBV5-1, the J call TRBJ2-6, with 8 bases lining up with TRBD1. CDR3 size: 13 residues. Germline V lookup: CDR1 SGHRS, CDR2 YFSETQ. After removal of 2 bases from V and 9 bases from J, the junction contained 1 base not matched to a gene. In DNA, the CDR3 is TGCGCCAGCAGCTTAGGGACAGGCAACGTCCTGACTTTC. This sequence encodes CASSLGTGNVLTF.

Regarding this clonotype: Relative to the germline gene, one junction end is altered; a read error may explain this. The chain links TRBV5-5 to TRBJ2-1; the D is unclear. Germline CDR1 SGHKS, CDR2 YYEKEE (reference sequence). The CDR3 contains 12 residues. CDR3 residues: CASNLGWNEQFF. The CDR3 DNA sequence: TGTGCCAGCAACTTGGGTTGGAATGAGCAGTTCTTC.

This clonotype occurred a few times. The genes are TRBV6-6 and TRBJ2-1; weak D call: TRBD1 (6 bases). This CDR3 contains 17 residues. Trimming cost V 2 bases and J 8 bases, with 22 bases left between them. From germline, CDR1 is MNHNY and CDR2 SVGAGI (reference sequence). For the CDR3, the DNA is TGTGCCAGCAGTTACCTGGGGGCGTCGGACCCTAAGGATGAGCAGTTCTTC. Translated, it gives CASSYLGASDPKDEQFF.

A few counts support this clonotype. The chain employs TRBV29-1 and TRBJ2-7; 8 bases agree with TRBD1. Germline CDR1 and CDR2: SQVTM and ANQGSEA. J gave up 3 bases and V 7 bases, and 5 bases lay outside the gene matches. CDR3 length equals 12 residues. The CDR3 loop reads CSAGQGRYEQYF. The DNA for the CDR3 is TGCAGCGCTGGACAGGGCCGCTACGAGCAGTACTTC.

Note on this clonotype: A much bigger clone sits one base away, suggesting this may be a read error. This chain links TRBV13 with TRBJ2-7; possibly TRBD2 for D (6 bases). CDR3 size: 15 residues. Per the germline V gene, CDR1 is PRHDT and CDR2 is FYEKMQ (reference sequence). The CDR3: CTSSPGTLPSYEQYF. DNA for the CDR3: TGTACCAGCAGCCCCGGGACTTTACCTTCCTACGAGCAGTACTTC.